Described below is a single TCR beta chain sequence and its context. The data derive from a study of control samples from healthy donors and cancer patients. Germline V lookup: CDR1 MNHEY, CDR2 SVGEGT. The CDR3 runs 13 residues. Trimming shortened V by 4 bases and J by 1 base, and 7 bases separated the two germline ends. The data were produced by immunoSEQ multiplex PCR, yet TCRdb's version contains in-frame clones alone and is incomplete. Seen here are about 140,000 clones, roughly 94% observed once, and the top ten hold 10% to 15%. The clonotype originates from a middle-aged man in good health. Sequenced input: blood. The V gene is TRBV6-2 or TRBV6-3, the J gene TRBJ1-1; no clear D gene. The CDR3 spells CASSFQENTEAFF. The CDR3 DNA reads TGTGCCAGCAGTTTCCAGGAGAACACTGAAGCTTTCTTT.